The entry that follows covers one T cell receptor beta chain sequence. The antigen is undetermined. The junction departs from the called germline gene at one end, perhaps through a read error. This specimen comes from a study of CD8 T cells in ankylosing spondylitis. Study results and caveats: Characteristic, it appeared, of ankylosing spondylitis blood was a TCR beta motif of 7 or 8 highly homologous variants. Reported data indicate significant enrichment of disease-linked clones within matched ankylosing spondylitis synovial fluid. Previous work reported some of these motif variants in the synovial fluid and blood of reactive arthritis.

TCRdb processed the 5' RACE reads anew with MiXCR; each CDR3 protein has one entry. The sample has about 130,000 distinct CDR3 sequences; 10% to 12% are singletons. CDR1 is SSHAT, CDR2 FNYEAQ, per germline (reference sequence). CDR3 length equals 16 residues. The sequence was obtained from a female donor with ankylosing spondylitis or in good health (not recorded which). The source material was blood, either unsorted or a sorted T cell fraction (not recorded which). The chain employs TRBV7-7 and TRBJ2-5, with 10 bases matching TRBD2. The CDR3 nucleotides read TGTGCCAGCAGCCCGCCAGGACTAGCGGATCAAGAGACCCAGTCCTTC. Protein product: CASSPPGLADQETQSF.